This T cell receptor (beta chain) was identified during a study of CD8 T cells in ankylosing spondylitis. Libraries of TCR beta came from quantitative 5'-RACE with molecular barcodes. TCRdb reprocessed the 5' RACE reads with MiXCR, giving one entry per CDR3 protein. Here the sample spans some 330,000 distinct CDR3 sequences, around 8% being singletons. V was clipped by 5 bases and J by 0 bases, with 20 bases between them. The CDR3 is 18 amino acids. Germline loops: CDR1 SGHVS, CDR2 FNYEAQ. Findings of the study overall: Seven or eight highly homologous variants made up a TCR beta motif, and this motif appeared characteristic of ankylosing spondylitis blood. Disease-associated clones were CD8+ and fairly uncommon in peripheral blood. A number of the motif variants had already been described in reactive arthritis synovial fluid and blood. Significant enrichment of disease-linked clones was reported in matched ankylosing spondylitis synovial fluid.

This clonotype was recorded at least ten times. Its target is not known. The rearrangement links TRBV7-6 to TRBJ1-3; D might be TRBD1 (5 bases). This receptor was taken from a male donor with ankylosing spondylitis. Specimen: blood, either unsorted or a sorted T cell fraction (not recorded which). The CDR3 nucleotides are TGTGCCAGCAGCACTCCACAGTCGGGGGATAGCTCTGGAAACACCATATATTTT. Translated, it gives CASSTPQSGDSSGNTIYF.